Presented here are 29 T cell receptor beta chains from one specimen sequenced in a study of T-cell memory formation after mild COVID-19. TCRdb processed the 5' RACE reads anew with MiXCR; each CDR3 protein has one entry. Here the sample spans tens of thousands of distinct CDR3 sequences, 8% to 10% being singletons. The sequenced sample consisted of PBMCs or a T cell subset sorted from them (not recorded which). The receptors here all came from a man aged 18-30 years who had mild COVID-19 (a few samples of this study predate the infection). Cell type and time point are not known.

In nucleotides, the CDR3 is TGTGCCAGCTCACCAAGGTCTCCCCCGGGCGAGCAGTACGTC. It specifies CASSPRSPPGEQYV. The chain combines TRBV18 with TRBJ2-7; D remains unclear. V shed 2 bases and J shed 6 bases, with 14 bases lying between them. Germline-derived CDR1 and CDR2 are KGHSH and LQKENI. There are 14 residues in the CDR3.

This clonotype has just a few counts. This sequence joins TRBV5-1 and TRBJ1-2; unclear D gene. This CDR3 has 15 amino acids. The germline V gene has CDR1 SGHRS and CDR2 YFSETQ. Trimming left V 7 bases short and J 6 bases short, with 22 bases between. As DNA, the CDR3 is TGCGCCAGCGGATCTCCTGGTGAAGGCGGAAATGGCTACACCTTC. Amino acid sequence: CASGSPGEGGNGYTF.

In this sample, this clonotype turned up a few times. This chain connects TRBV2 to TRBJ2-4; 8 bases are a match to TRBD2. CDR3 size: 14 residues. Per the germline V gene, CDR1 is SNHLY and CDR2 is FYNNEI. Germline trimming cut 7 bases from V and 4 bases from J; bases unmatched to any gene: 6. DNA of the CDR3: TGTGCCAGCATGATCGGGGGGGATAAAAACATTCAGTACTTC. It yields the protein CASMIGGDKNIQYF. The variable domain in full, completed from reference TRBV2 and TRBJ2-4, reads EPEVTQTPSHQVTQMGQEVILRCVPISNHLYFYWYRQILGQKVEFLVSFYNNEISEKSEIFDDQFSVERPDGSNFTLKIRSTKLEDSAMYFCASMIGGDKNIQYFGAGTRLSVL.

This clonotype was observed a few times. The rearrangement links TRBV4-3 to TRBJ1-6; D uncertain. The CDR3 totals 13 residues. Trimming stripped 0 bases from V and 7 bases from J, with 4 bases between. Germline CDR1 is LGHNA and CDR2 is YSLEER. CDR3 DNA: TGCGCCAGCAGCCAAGAAACGAATTCACCCCTCCACTTT. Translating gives CASSQETNSPLHF.

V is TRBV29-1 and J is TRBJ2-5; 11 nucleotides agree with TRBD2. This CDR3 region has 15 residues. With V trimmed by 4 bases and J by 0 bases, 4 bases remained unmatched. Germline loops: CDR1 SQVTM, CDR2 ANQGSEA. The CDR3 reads CSVGSSGGYQETQYF. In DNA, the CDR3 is TGCAGCGTTGGCTCTAGCGGGGGGTACCAAGAGACCCAGTACTTC.

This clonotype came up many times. CDR3 in amino acids: CASSLPGNTEAFF. CDR3 sequence (DNA): TGCGCCAGCAGCTTGCCGGGGAACACTGAAGCTTTCTTT. The genes are TRBV5-1 and TRBJ1-1, with no clear D. V lost 1 base to trimming and J lost 1 base, with 5 bases between them. Germline CDR1 is SGHRS and CDR2 is YFSETQ. The CDR3 has 13 amino acids.

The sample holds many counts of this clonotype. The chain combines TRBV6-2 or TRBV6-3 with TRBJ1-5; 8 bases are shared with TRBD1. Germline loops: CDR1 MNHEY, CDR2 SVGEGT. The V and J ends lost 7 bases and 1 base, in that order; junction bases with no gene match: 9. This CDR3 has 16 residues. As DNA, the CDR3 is TGTGCCAGCACCTATGGAGGACAGGGAAGCAATCAGCCCCAGCATTTT. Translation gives CASTYGGQGSNQPQHF.

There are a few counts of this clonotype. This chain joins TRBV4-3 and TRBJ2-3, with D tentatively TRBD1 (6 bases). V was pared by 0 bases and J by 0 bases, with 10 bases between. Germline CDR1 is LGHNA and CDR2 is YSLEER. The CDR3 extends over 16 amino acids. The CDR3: CASSQDPRGSTDTQYF. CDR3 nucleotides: TGCGCCAGCAGCCAAGACCCCAGGGGTAGCACAGATACGCAGTATTTT.

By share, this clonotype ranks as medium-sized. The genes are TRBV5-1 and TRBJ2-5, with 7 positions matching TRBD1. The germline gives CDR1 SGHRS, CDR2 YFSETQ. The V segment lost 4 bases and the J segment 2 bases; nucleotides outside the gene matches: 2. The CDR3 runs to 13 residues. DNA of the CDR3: TGCGCCAGCAGCGGGACAGCGCAAGAGACCCAGTACTTC. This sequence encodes CASSGTAQETQYF.

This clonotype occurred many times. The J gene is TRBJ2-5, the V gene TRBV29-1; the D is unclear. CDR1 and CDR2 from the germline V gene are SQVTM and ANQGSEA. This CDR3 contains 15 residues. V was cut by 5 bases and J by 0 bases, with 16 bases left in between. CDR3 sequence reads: CSVSPFGTYQETQYF. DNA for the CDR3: TGCAGCGTTTCCCCTTTTGGAACGTACCAAGAGACCCAGTACTTC.

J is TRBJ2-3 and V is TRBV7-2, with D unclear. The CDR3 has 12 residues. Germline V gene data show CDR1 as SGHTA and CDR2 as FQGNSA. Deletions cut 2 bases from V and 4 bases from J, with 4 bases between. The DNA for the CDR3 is TGTGCCAGCAGCTTAAGCCCAGATACGCAGTATTTT. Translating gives CASSLSPDTQYF.

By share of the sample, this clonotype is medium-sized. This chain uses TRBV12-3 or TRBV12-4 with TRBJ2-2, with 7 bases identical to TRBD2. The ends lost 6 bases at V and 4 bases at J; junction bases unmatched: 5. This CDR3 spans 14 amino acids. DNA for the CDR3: TGTGCCAGCAGCCTCGGGACTATCACCGGGGAGCTGTTTTTT. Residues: CASSLGTITGELFF.

The chain's CDR3 is CSARTQGSEAFF. DNA for the CDR3: TGCAGTGCTAGAACTCAGGGGAGTGAAGCTTTCTTT. This chain links TRBV20-1 with TRBJ1-1; perhaps TRBD1 as D (6 bases). This CDR3 contains 12 residues. The germline CDR1 and CDR2 sequences are DFQATT and SNEGSKA (reference sequence). Trimming shortened V by 2 bases and J by 7 bases, and 11 bases separated the two germline ends.

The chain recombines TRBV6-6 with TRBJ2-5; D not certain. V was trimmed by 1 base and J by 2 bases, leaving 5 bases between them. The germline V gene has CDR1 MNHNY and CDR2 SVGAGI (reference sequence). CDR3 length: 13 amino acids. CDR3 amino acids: CASSYWQQETQYF. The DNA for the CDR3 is TGTGCCAGCAGTTACTGGCAGCAAGAGACCCAGTACTTC.

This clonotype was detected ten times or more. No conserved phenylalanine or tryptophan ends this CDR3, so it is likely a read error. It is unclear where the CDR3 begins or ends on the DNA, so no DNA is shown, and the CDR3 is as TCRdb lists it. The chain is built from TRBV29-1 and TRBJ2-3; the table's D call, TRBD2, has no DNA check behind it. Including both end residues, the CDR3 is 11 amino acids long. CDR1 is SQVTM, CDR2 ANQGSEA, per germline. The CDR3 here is CSVDGLAGGLS.

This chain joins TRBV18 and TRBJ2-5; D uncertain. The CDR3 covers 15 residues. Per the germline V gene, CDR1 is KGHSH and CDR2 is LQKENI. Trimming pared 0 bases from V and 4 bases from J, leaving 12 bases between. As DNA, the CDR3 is TGTGCCAGCTCACCACCGGGTCTGGCTTTAGAGACCCAGTACTTC. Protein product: CASSPPGLALETQYF.

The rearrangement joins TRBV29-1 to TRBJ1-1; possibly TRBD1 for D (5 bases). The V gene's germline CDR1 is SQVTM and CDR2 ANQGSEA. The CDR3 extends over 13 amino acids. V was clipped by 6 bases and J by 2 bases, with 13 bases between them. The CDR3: CSVAPQGNTEAFF. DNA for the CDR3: TGCAGCGTAGCACCCCAGGGAAACACTGAAGCTTTCTTT.

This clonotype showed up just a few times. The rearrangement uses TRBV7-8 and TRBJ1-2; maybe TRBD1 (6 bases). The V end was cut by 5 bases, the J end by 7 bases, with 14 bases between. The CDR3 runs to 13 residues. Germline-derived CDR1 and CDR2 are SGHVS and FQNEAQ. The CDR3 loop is CASSPGTNSGYTF. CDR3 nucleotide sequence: TGTGCCAGCAGCCCCGGGACAAATAGTGGCTACACCTTC.

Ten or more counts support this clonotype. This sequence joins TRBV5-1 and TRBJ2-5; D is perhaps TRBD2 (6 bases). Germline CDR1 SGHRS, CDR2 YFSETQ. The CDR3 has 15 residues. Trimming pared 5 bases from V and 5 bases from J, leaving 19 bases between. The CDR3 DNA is TGCGCCAGCAGGAATAGCGGCAACGCGGAGGAGACCCAGTACTTC. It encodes CASRNSGNAEETQYF.

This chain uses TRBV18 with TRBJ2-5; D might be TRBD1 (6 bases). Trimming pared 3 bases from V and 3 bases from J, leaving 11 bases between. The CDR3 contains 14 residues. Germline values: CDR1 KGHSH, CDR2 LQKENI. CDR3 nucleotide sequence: TGTGCCAGCTCACCGGACAGAGCCAAAGAGACCCAGTACTTC. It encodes CASSPDRAKETQYF.

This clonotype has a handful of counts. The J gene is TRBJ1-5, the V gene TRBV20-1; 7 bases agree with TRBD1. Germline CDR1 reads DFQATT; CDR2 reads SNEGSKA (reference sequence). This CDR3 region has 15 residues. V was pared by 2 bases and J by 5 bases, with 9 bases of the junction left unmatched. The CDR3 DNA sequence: TGCAGTGCTAGACCCCTGGGACAGACCCATCAGCCCCAGCATTTT. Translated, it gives CSARPLGQTHQPQHF.

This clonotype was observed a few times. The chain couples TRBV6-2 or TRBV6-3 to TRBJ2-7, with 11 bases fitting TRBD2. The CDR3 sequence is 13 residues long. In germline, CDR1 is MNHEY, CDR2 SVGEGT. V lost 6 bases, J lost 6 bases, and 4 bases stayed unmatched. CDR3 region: CASRGTSGLEQYF. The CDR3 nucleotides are TGTGCCAGCAGGGGGACTAGCGGTCTCGAGCAGTACTTC.

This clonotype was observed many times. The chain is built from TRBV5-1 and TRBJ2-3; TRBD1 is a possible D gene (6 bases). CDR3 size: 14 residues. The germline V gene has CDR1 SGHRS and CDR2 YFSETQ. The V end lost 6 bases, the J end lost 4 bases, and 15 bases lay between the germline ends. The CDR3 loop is CASNRVSSADTQYF. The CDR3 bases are TGCGCCAGCAACAGGGTGTCCTCGGCAGATACGCAGTATTTT. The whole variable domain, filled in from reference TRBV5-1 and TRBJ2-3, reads KAGVTQTPRYLIKTRGQQVTLSCSPISGHRSVSWYQQTPGQGLQFLFEYFSETQRNKGNFPGRFSGRQFSNSRSEMNVSTLELGDSALYLCASNRVSSADTQYFGPGTRLTVL.

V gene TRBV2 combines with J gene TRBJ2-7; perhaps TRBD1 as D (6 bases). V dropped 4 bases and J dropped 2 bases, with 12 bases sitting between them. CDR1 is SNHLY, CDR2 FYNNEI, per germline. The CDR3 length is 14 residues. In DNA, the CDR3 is TGTGCCAGCAGTGGGGACAATGGGCCCTACGAGCAGTACTTC. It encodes CASSGDNGPYEQYF.

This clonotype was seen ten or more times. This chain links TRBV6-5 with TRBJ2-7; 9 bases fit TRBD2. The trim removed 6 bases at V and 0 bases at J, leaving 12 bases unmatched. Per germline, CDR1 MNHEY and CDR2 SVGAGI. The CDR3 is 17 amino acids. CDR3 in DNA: TGTGCCAGCAGACCGAAATGGGGACTAGCCAACTCCTACGAGCAGTACTTC. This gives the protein CASRPKWGLANSYEQYF.

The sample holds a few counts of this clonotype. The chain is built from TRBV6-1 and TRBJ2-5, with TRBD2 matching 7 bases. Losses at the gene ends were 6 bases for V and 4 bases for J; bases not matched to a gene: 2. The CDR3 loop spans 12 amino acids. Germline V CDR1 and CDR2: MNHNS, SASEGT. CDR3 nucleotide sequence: TGTGCCAGCAGCTGGGGGGGAGAGACCCAGTACTTC. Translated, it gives CASSWGGETQYF.

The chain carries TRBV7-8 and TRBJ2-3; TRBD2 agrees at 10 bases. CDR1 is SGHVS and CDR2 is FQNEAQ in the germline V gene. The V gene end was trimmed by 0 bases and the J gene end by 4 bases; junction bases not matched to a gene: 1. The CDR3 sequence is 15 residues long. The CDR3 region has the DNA TGTGCCAGCAGCTTAGCGAGCGGGGGGGCAGATACGCAGTATTTT. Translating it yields CASSLASGGADTQYF.

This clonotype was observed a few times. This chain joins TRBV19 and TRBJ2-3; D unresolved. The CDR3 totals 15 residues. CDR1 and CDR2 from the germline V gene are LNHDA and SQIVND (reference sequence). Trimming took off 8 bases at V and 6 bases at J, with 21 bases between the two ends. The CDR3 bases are TGTGCCAGTCAGAAAATTAGGGATGGTAGGGATACGCAGTATTTT. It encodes CASQKIRDGRDTQYF.

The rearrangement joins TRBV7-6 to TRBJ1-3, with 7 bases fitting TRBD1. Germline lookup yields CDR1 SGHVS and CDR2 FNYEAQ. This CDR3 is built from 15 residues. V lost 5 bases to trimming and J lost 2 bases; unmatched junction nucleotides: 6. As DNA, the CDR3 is TGTGCCAGCAGCGCACAGGGGCCGCCTGGAAACACCATATATTTT. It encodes CASSAQGPPGNTIYF.